The source of this T cell receptor (beta chain) is a study of blood T cell repertoires in COVID-19 (dated by TCRdb to about 2020). Some background on the complete study: Samples from collaborators originated in the United States, Italy and Spain and spanned both the acute and convalescent phases of COVID-19. Subjects who had been exposed to COVID-19, were actively infected with it, or had recovered from it provided the deeply sampled blood TCRbeta repertoires that made up the dataset. The repertoires were released in a freely available public database intended as a resource for research on the immune response to SARS-CoV-2. Where available, HLA class I and class II types were obtained from metadata supplied by the sample provider rather than from assay-based typing. A de-identified subject ID, COVID-19 status, age in years and sex were almost always included in the sample metadata. The samples were drawn from the first 160 participants of the ongoing ImmuneRACE study and from 1,254 subjects provided by 6 global collaborators. The prospective study material was composed of cDNA or gDNA derived from T cells, B-cell-depleted T cells, or PBMCs. Overall study results and their limits: Clinical and demographic metadata were provided uncurated, with the amount varying by source and participant.

Trimming removed 2 bases from V and 4 bases from J, leaving 8 bases between the germline ends. CDR1 SGHNT and CDR2 YENEEA were looked up in the germline V gene. The CDR3, cysteine through phenylalanine, is 13 amino acids long. Only the CDR3 DNA is retained, 39 bases long and in frame from the first base. In its sample, this clone was seen a few times. What this receptor recognizes is not known. Per-nucleotide qualities are absent, and no much larger clonotype sits a single base away. Each collaborating institution followed its own protocols to collect whole blood in K2EDTA tubes. Collaborator samples were shipped for TCRbeta analysis as frozen whole blood, isolated PBMCs, or DNA extracted from either sample type. TCRbeta CDR3 regions were amplified from genomic DNA using the immunoSEQ Assay, a bias-controlled multiplex PCR. As for the authors' bioinformatics: Nucleated cell counts per sample were estimated from amplification of reference gene primers within the assay. To quantify the absolute abundance of each unique TCRbeta CDR3 rearrangement, sequence reads were collapsed and filtered. For each sample, productive Simpson clonality was calculated as the square root of Simpson's diversity index over productive rearrangements. TCRdb limited this immuneACCESS table to in-frame rearrangements with V and J called. A share of clones is missing; checked studies link under half to unresolved V genes, and the rest is unexplained. For V, J and clone size, that table is used; D and trimming come from the DNA. The sample includes approximately 220,000 clones, with around 85% observed a single time. Approximately 0.66% of the sample belongs to the ten largest clones.

The clonotype comes from a middle-aged man with acute or convalescent COVID-19. Sequences were obtained from peripheral blood. The sequence links TRBV11-3 to TRBJ1-1; no D gene is confidently identified. The nucleotides read TGTGCCAGCAGCTTACGAGGGCGCACTGAAGCTTTCTTT. The translation is CASSLRGRTEAFF.